Shown below are 12 T cell receptor beta chains from a single sample sequenced in a study of OX40 agonist ivuxolimab in advanced cancers. Receptor amplification or capture employed the immunoSEQ multiplex PCR assay. The table was pulled from immuneACCESS by TCRdb, which kept in-frame rearrangements only. Such tables lose some clones; where checked, under half of the loss comes from unresolved V genes, and the rest has no known cause. The sample includes fewer than 75,000 clones, with around 90% observed a single time. The biggest ten clones account for over 2.5% of the sample. The sample here was CD4+ or CD8+ T cells sorted from blood, taken in a trial of the OX40 agonist ivuxolimab. Source of these receptors: an adult with an advanced solid tumor such as melanoma, head and neck, liver or kidney cancer.

The genes are TRBV6-6 and TRBJ2-1; a possible D gene is TRBD1 (5 bases). Per germline, CDR1 MNHNY and CDR2 SVGAGI (reference sequence). V lost 7 bases, J lost 2 bases, and 9 bases lay in between. CDR3 length equals 13 residues. CDR3 in amino acids: CASNQGTYNEQFF. The CDR3 DNA reads as TGTGCCAGCAATCAGGGAACCTACAATGAGCAGTTCTTC.

This sequence joins TRBV27 and TRBJ1-1, with D perhaps matching TRBD1 (6 bases). The germline V gene encodes CDR1 MNHEY and CDR2 SMNVEV (reference sequence). This CDR3 is 16 amino acids long. Trimming stripped 2 bases from V and 4 bases from J, with 17 bases between. This CDR3 is CASSLRSISRGTEAFF. The CDR3 nucleotides read TGTGCCAGCAGTTTACGTTCTATTTCCAGGGGCACTGAAGCTTTCTTT.

V gene TRBV7-9 combines with J gene TRBJ1-4; no definite D call. The CDR3 has 14 residues. Per the germline V gene, CDR1 is SEHNR and CDR2 is FQNEAQ (reference sequence). V was shortened by 1 base and J by 4 bases, with 7 bases between the two germline ends. This chain's CDR3 is CASSLVPNNEKLFF. In DNA, the CDR3 is TGTGCCAGCAGCTTAGTACCCAATAATGAAAAACTGTTTTTT.

This chain uses TRBV7-2 with TRBJ2-7; D is undetermined. The CDR3 is made up of 13 amino acids. Germline V gene sequence: CDR1 SGHTA, CDR2 FQGNSA. V lost 5 bases to trimming and J lost 5 bases, with 13 bases between them. CDR3 protein: CASSPGHSHEQYF. CDR3 in DNA: TGTGCCAGCAGCCCAGGCCATTCCCACGAGCAGTACTTC.

The V and J genes are TRBV2 and TRBJ2-7; D possibly corresponds to TRBD2 (7 bases). CDR3 length equals 16 residues. Trimming shortened V by 1 base and J by 1 base, and 14 bases separated the two germline ends. The germline V gene has CDR1 SNHLY and CDR2 FYNNEI. The CDR3 is CASSEDGGGASYEQYF. DNA of the CDR3: TGTGCCAGCAGTGAAGATGGTGGGGGGGCTTCCTACGAGCAGTACTTC.

V and J are TRBV6-5 and TRBJ2-7, with TRBD1 as a possible D gene (7 bases). This CDR3 has 13 residues. Per the germline V gene, CDR1 is MNHEY and CDR2 is SVGAGI. Trimming removed 8 bases at V and 1 base at J, with 12 bases between. CDR3 protein: CASSAGGSYEQYF. The DNA of the CDR3 is TGTGCCAGCTCGGCAGGGGGGTCCTACGAGCAGTACTTC.

The J gene is TRBJ2-1, the V gene TRBV11-3; D may be TRBD1 or TRBD2 (5 bases each). The CDR3 sequence is 15 residues long. The germline V gene encodes CDR1 SGHNT and CDR2 YENEEA. Trimming took 1 base from V and 4 from J, leaving 11 bases between them. This chain's CDR3 is CASSLGAGRYNEQFF. The CDR3 DNA sequence: TGTGCCAGCAGCTTAGGGGCAGGGAGATACAATGAGCAGTTCTTC.

The V call is TRBV6-1, the J call TRBJ1-5; TRBD1 aligns across 8 bases. CDR1 and CDR2 from the germline V gene are MNHNS and SASEGT. With V trimmed by 4 bases and J by 0 bases, 5 bases remained unmatched. This CDR3 spans 16 amino acids. The CDR3 DNA sequence: TGTGCCAGCAGTGTCCGACAGGGGTATAGCAATCAGCCCCAGCATTTT. The encoded protein is CASSVRQGYSNQPQHF.

The V and J genes are TRBV5-1 and TRBJ2-3; tentative D call: TRBD1 (6 bases). The CDR3 runs to 15 residues. V dropped 7 bases and J dropped 3 bases, with 18 bases sitting between them. Germline-derived CDR1 and CDR2 are SGHRS and YFSETQ. The CDR3 reads CASGNYGTHTDTQYF. In DNA form, the CDR3 reads TGCGCCAGCGGGAATTATGGGACACATACAGATACGCAGTATTTT. Full variable domain (missing parts from reference TRBV5-1 and TRBJ2-3): KAGVTQTPRYLIKTRGQQVTLSCSPISGHRSVSWYQQTPGQGLQFLFEYFSETQRNKGNFPGRFSGRQFSNSRSEMNVSTLELGDSALYLCASGNYGTHTDTQYFGPGTRLTVL.

CDR3 region: CASSVPAGGKNEQFF. For the CDR3, the DNA is TGTGCCAGCAGCGTCCCAGCGGGAGGGAAAAATGAGCAGTTCTTC. The chain joins TRBV28 to TRBJ2-1; 10 bases map to TRBD2. There are 15 residues in the CDR3. In germline, CDR1 is MDHEN, CDR2 SYDVKM. J gave up 7 bases and V 6 bases, and 9 bases lay outside the gene matches.

The rearrangement uses TRBV9 and TRBJ2-7; 8 positions agree with TRBD2. V was pared by 0 bases and J by 0 bases, with 5 bases of the junction left unmatched. The CDR3 covers 16 residues. Germline CDR1 reads SGDLS; CDR2 reads YYNGEE. The CDR3 spells CASSVDIAGSSYEQYF. CDR3 nucleotide sequence: TGTGCCAGCAGCGTAGATATAGCGGGGAGCTCCTACGAGCAGTACTTC.

This clone occurred a few times. The chain combines TRBV18 with TRBJ2-5; TRBD1 might be the D (6 bases). V shed 3 bases and J shed 2 bases, with 13 bases lying between them. CDR3 length: 15 amino acids. Germline-derived CDR1 and CDR2 are KGHSH and LQKENI. Here the CDR3 reads CASSPRQGSQETQYF. The CDR3 DNA reads as TGTGCCAGCTCACCCCGGCAGGGGTCTCAAGAGACCCAGTACTTC.